The 13 T cell receptor beta chains given below trace back to one sample, sequenced in a study of spatial heterogeneity in lung cancer. Time point described: sample taken at primary tumor resection. TCRdb analysed the 5' RACE reads with MiXCR anew, one entry per CDR3 protein. The sample comprises some 41,000 distinct CDR3 sequences, under 7.5% of which are singletons, and 43% rests with the top ten. The sample here was PBMCs, taken at surgery. These TCRs come from a female donor with early-stage non-small cell lung cancer.

This clonotype was seen at least ten times. The chain employs TRBV3-1 and TRBJ2-6, with D hard to call. The ends were cut back, 0 bases at V and 5 bases at J, with 11 bases in the middle. Per the germline V gene, CDR1 is LGHDT and CDR2 is YNNKEL (reference sequence). CDR3 length: 16 amino acids. CDR3 sequence (DNA): TGTGCCAGCAGCCAAGATGGCCAGCTCTGGGCCAACGTCCTGACTTTC. It yields the protein CASSQDGQLWANVLTF.

This clonotype has at least ten counts. The chain employs TRBV5-1 and TRBJ2-2; 9 bases align to TRBD1. CDR1 is SGHRS, CDR2 YFSETQ, per germline. The V gene end was trimmed by 4 bases and the J gene end by 3 bases; junction bases not matched to a gene: 13. This CDR3 comprises 18 residues. In DNA, the CDR3 is TGCGCCAGCAGCCATCCCCGGACCGGGACAGGGTACACCGGGGAGCTGTTTTTT. Translating gives CASSHPRTGTGYTGELFF. Combining the CDR3 with reference TRBV5-1 and TRBJ2-2 gives the whole variable domain KAGVTQTPRYLIKTRGQQVTLSCSPISGHRSVSWYQQTPGQGLQFLFEYFSETQRNKGNFPGRFSGRQFSNSRSEMNVSTLELGDSALYLCASSHPRTGTGYTGELFFGEGSRLTVL.

The V and J genes are TRBV6-6 and TRBJ2-1, with TRBD1 matching over 9 bases. V shed 5 bases, J shed 9 bases, and the junction held 11 bases outside the gene matches. This CDR3 is 15 amino acids long. Germline CDR1 reads MNHNY; CDR2 reads SVGAGI (reference sequence). CDR3 region: CASSTTGGRTTEQFF. CDR3 DNA: TGTGCCAGCAGTACGACAGGGGGGAGGACTACTGAGCAGTTCTTC.

Many counts were recorded for this clonotype. The chain uses TRBV28 and TRBJ1-2; D gene unclear. V dropped 5 bases and J dropped 0 bases, with 13 bases sitting between them. The CDR3 covers 15 residues. Germline assignment: CDR1 MDHEN and CDR2 SYDVKM. CDR3 nucleotides: TGTGCCAGCAGTCCACTGGGCGAAGCTAACTATGGCTACACCTTC. It translates to CASSPLGEANYGYTF.

This clonotype has just a few counts. The chain has TRBV11-1 and TRBJ2-7; the D gene is possibly TRBD2 (8 bases). The CDR3 has 14 amino acids. Germline V gene data show CDR1 as SGHAT and CDR2 as FQDESV (reference sequence). V lost 8 bases and J lost 0, with 14 bases in between. The CDR3 reads CASRRGDSSYEQYF. The CDR3 DNA sequence: TGTGCCAGCCGGCGGGGGGACAGCTCCTACGAGCAGTACTTC.

This clonotype was seen ten or more times. The chain carries TRBV29-1 and TRBJ2-5, with D possibly being TRBD1 (7 bases). This CDR3 region has 13 residues. The germline gives CDR1 SQVTM, CDR2 ANQGSEA. Trimming stripped 3 bases from V and 6 bases from J, with 14 bases between. The CDR3 bases are TGCAGCGTTGACGCGGGACAGTCGAAGACCCAGTACTTC. This gives the protein CSVDAGQSKTQYF.

This clonotype was observed at least ten times. This chain joins TRBV6-1 and TRBJ1-1, with TRBD1 as a possible D gene (6 bases). Germline CDR1 is MNHNS and CDR2 is SASEGT. Trimming removed 5 bases from V and 1 base from J, with 11 bases in between. This CDR3 spans 14 amino acids. The CDR3 sequence: CASSLRTENTEAFF. CDR3 sequence (DNA): TGTGCCAGCAGTCTGCGGACAGAGAACACTGAAGCTTTCTTT.

This clonotype was seen repeatedly, ten times or more. The chain is built from TRBV7-2 and TRBJ2-1; D is perhaps TRBD1 (5 bases). The germline V and J ends were trimmed by 4 bases and 0 bases, with 10 bases remaining between them. Looked up from germline, CDR1 is SGHTA and CDR2 is FQGNSA. This CDR3 comprises 15 residues. The chain's CDR3 is CASSSLRGSYNEQFF. The CDR3 coding sequence is TGTGCCAGCAGCTCCCTAAGGGGCTCCTACAATGAGCAGTTCTTC.

This clonotype was observed at least ten times. This sequence joins TRBV11-2 and TRBJ1-1; weak D call: TRBD1 (6 bases). The CDR3 consists of 14 residues. V was shortened by 5 bases and J by 6 bases, with 16 bases between the two germline ends. Germline V gene lookup returns CDR1 SGHAT and CDR2 FQNNGV. Here the CDR3 DNA reads TGTGCCAGCAGCCTCATCGGGGGCTCCGCTGAAGCTTTCTTT. Translating it yields CASSLIGGSAEAFF.

This clonotype was found many times. The V gene is TRBV7-3, the J gene TRBJ1-1, with 7 nucleotides matching TRBD1. This CDR3 contains 15 residues. The V segment lost 1 base and the J segment 6 bases; nucleotides outside the gene matches: 8. The germline V gene has CDR1 SGHTA and CDR2 FQGTGA. The CDR3 DNA reads TGTGCCAGCAGCTTAAGCCAGGGGGTATTGGCTGAAGCTTTCTTT. Translating it yields CASSLSQGVLAEAFF.

The chain employs TRBV7-2 and TRBJ1-4; D is undetermined. This CDR3 contains 16 residues. CDR1 and CDR2 from the germline V gene are SGHTA and FQGNSA. Trimming removed 1 base at V and 5 bases at J, with 14 bases between. In DNA form, the CDR3 reads TGTGCCAGCAGCTTAGTGCTGTCCCCCCGGAATGAAAAACTGTTTTTT. Its protein product is CASSLVLSPRNEKLFF.

This clonotype was found a few times. This chain links TRBV6-1 with TRBJ2-1; 8 bases align to TRBD2. In germline, CDR1 is MNHNS, CDR2 SASEGT. The CDR3 covers 15 residues. V shed 3 bases, J shed 2 bases, and the junction held 3 bases outside the gene matches. Here the CDR3 DNA reads TGTGCCAGCAGTGAGGAGCGGGGGCCCTACAATGAGCAGTTCTTC. The encoded protein is CASSEERGPYNEQFF.

This clonotype was seen only a few times. V and J are TRBV18 and TRBJ2-3; 9 positions agree with TRBD1. Germline-derived CDR1 and CDR2 are KGHSH and LQKENI. J was trimmed by 2 bases and V by 3 bases; bases with no gene match: 3. The CDR3 contains 15 residues. CDR3 sequence: CASSPTGGNTDTQYF. Written as DNA, the CDR3 is TGTGCCAGCTCACCGACAGGGGGAAACACAGATACGCAGTATTTT.